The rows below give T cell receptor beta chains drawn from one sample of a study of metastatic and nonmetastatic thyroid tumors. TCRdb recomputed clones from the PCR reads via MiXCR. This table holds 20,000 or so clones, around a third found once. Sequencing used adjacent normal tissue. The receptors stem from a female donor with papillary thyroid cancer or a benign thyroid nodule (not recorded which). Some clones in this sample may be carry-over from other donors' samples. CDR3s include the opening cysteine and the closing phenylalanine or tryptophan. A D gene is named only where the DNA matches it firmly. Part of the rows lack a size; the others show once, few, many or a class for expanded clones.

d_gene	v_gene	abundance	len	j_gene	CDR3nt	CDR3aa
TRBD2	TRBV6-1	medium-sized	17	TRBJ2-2	TGTGCCAGCAGTGGAGCGGGGGGGCCTGAAATCACCGGGGAGCTGTTTTTT	CASSGAGGPEITGELFF
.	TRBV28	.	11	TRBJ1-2	TGTGCCAGCAGTTTTGCGTATGGCTACACCTTC	CASSFAYGYTF
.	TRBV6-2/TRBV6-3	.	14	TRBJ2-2	TGTGCCAGCATCCGTGATTACAGCTACGGGGAGCTGTTTTTT	CASIRDYSYGELFF
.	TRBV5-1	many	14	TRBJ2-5	TGCGCCAGCAGCTTGGCCCAGCAGCAAGAGACCCAGTACTTC	CASSLAQQQETQYF
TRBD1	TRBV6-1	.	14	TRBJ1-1	TGTGCCAGCAGTGAAACTGTCCCTGACAGGGGGGCTTTCTTT	CASSETVPDRGAFF
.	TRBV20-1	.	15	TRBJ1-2	TGCAGTGCTAGAGGACTGGGACCGAACGACTATGGCTACACCTTC	CSARGLGPNDYGYTF
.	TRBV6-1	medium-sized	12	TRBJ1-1	TGTGCCAGCAGCAGACGGGGGGCGAAGGCTTTCTTT	CASSRRGAKAFF
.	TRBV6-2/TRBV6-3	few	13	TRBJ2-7	TGTGCCAGCAGTTTTGGGGTCACCTACGAGCAGTACTTC	CASSFGVTYEQYF
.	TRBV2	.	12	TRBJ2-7	TGTGCCAGCAGTGCGAGCTCCTACGAGCAGTACTTC	CASSASSYEQYF
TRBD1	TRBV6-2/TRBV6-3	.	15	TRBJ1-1	TGTGCCAGCAGTCTACGGACAGGGGAGGGGACTGAAGCTTTCTTT	CASSLRTGEGTEAFF
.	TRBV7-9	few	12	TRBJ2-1	TGTGCCAGCGGGGACGAATCCAATGAGCAGTTCTTC	CASGDESNEQFF
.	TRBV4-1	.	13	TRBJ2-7	TGCGCCAGCAGCCAAGCGGGCTCCTACGAGCAGTACTTC	CASSQAGSYEQYF
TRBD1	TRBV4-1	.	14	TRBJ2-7	TGCGCCAGCAGCCAAGAAGACAGGGGCCACGAGCAGTACTTC	CASSQEDRGHEQYF
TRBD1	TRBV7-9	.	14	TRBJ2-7	TGTGCCAGCAGCTTAACAGGGGCTAACCACGAGCAGTACTTC	CASSLTGANHEQYF
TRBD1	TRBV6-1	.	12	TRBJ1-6	TGTGCCAGCACGCAGGGGGGTTCACCCCTCCACTTT	CASTQGGSPLHF
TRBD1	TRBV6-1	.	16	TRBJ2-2	TGTGCCAGCAGTTTGGGACAGGGGTTTTTGTCCGGGGAGCTGTTTTTT	CASSLGQGFLSGELFF
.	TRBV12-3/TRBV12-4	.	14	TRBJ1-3	TGTGCCAGCAGGATCCAGGGGACACCAAACACCATATATTTT	CASRIQGTPNTIYF
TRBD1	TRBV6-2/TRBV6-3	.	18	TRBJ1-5	TGTGCCAGCAGTTACGTTTCCCCGGGACAGGGCCCCCCGGCGCCCCAGCATTTT	CASSYVSPGQGPPAPQHF
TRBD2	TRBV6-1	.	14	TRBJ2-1	TGTGCCAGCAGGGACCAGCGGGGTGGGAATGAGCAGTTCTTC	CASRDQRGGNEQFF
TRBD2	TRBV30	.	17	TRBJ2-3	TGTGCCTGGAGTGTACCGGGACTAGCGGGAGTAACAGATACGCAGTATTTT	CAWSVPGLAGVTDTQYF
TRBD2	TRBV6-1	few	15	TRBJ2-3	TGTGCCAGCAGTGAAATGAGCGGGAGCGGAGATACGCAGTATTTT	CASSEMSGSGDTQYF
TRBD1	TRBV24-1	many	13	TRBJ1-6	TGTGCCACCAGCCGGGACAGTAATTCACCCCTCCACTTT	CATSRDSNSPLHF
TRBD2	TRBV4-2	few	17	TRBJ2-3	TGTGCCAGCAGCGGGACTAGCGGGAGGACCTTCACAGATACGCAGTATTTT	CASSGTSGRTFTDTQYF
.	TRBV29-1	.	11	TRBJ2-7	TGCAGCGCTACAGGGTCGGGCGAGCAGTACTTC	CSATGSGEQYF